This TCR beta chain was sequenced in a study of blood T cells in healthy people across ages. Concerning this clonotype itself: At one end the junction does not follow the germline gene, possibly because of a read error.

The length of the CDR3 is 15 residues. CDR1 MNHEY and CDR2 SMNVEV come from the germline V gene (reference sequence). Then a second PCR, running roughly 7 to 12 cycles, was carried out with a sample-barcoded 5' primer and a J-beta primer mix. TCRdb recomputed calls from the 5' RACE reads with MiXCR, one row per CDR3 protein. The sample gives roughly 900,000 distinct CDR3 sequences, roughly 48% of which show up once; 13% is in the top ten. Specimen: blood. The chain recombines TRBV27 with TRBJ2-1, with 7 bases fitting TRBD2. The TCR sequence derives from a young man in good health. CDR3 bases: TGTGCCAGCAGTTTAAGCGGGGCCCCCTACAATGAGCGGTTCTTC. It encodes CASSLSGAPYNERFF.